These T cell receptor beta chains were read from a single sample in a study of blood T cell repertoires in COVID-19. TCRdb's table, derived via immunoSEQ multiplex PCR, lists solely in-frame clones and lacks some. The sample yields 250,000 to 350,000 clones, around 90% seen once. The sequenced sample was peripheral blood. These receptors were taken from a middle-aged woman who had recovered from COVID-19. The CDR3 runs from the conserved cysteine through the conserved F or W. A D gene is named only where the DNA matches it firmly. Only part of the rows carry a size: once, few, many, or a class if the clone is expanded.

size	V	D	length	J	CDR3	DNA
NA	TRBV30	TRBD2	15	TRBJ2-5	CAWGPPGGAKETQYF	TGTGCCTGGGGCCCACCGGGGGGAGCGAAAGAGACCCAGTACTTC
once	TRBV19	TRBD2	17	TRBJ2-7	CASSIVGTSGATYEQYF	TGTGCCAGTAGTATAGTGGGGACTAGCGGAGCGACCTACGAGCAGTACTTC
NA	TRBV5-1	NA	16	TRBJ2-1	CASSSASLGGYNEQFF	TGCGCCAGCAGCTCCGCTAGTTTAGGGGGATACAATGAGCAGTTCTTC
NA	TRBV3-1/TRBV3-2	NA	14	TRBJ1-5	CASSQDNSNQPQHF	TGTGCCAGCAGCCAAGATAATTCCAATCAGCCCCAGCATTTT
NA	TRBV5-4	NA	14	TRBJ2-7	CASSLDGSAYEQYF	TGTGCCAGCAGCTTGGACGGGAGCGCATACGAGCAGTACTTC
NA	TRBV4-2	TRBD2	17	TRBJ2-3	CASSQRSSGTPTDTQYF	TGTGCCAGCAGCCAACGAAGTAGCGGGACCCCAACAGATACGCAGTATTTT
NA	TRBV9	NA	13	TRBJ2-3	CASSVGLADTQYF	TGTGCCAGCAGCGTAGGGCTTGCAGATACGCAGTATTTT
NA	TRBV12-3/TRBV12-4	NA	13	TRBJ2-5	CASSPGNRETQYF	TGTGCCAGCAGCCCAGGGAATCGGGAGACCCAGTACTTC
NA	TRBV3-1/TRBV3-2	NA	14	TRBJ2-7	CASSQGTPPYEQYF	TGTGCCAGCAGCCAGGGGACTCCTCCCTACGAGCAGTACTTC
NA	TRBV6-5	NA	10	TRBJ1-4	CASQLEKLFF	TGTGCCAGCCAGTTGGAAAAACTGTTTTTT
NA	TRBV5-4	NA	15	TRBJ2-5	CASSPGLGGQETQYF	TGTGCCAGCAGCCCCGGACTGGGCGGACAAGAGACCCAGTACTTC